Described below is a single T cell receptor (beta chain) sequence and its context. The data were taken from a study of blood T cell repertoires in COVID-19. Background on the study: Researchers got acute and convalescent COVID-19 samples from the United States, Italy and Spain.

Libraries were prepared by immunoSEQ multiplex PCR; TCRdb keeps only in-frame clonotypes and omits some of them. This sample has approximately 200,000 clones, with approximately 80% found just once. Enrolment of Seattle patients took place during active infection, and they were followed longitudinally. Germline V gene sequence: CDR1 SGHRS, CDR2 YFSETQ. CDR3 size: 13 residues. The V and J ends lost 4 bases and 7 bases respectively, with 14 bases between them. This receptor was taken from a woman aged 80 or older with COVID-19, enrolled during active disease. The chain combines TRBV5-1 with TRBJ2-5; the D gene is possibly TRBD1 (7 bases). Sequencing was performed on peripheral blood. Written as DNA, the CDR3 is TGCGCCAGCAGCCCGTACAGGGGAGGGACCCAGTACTTC. This gives the protein CASSPYRGGTQYF.